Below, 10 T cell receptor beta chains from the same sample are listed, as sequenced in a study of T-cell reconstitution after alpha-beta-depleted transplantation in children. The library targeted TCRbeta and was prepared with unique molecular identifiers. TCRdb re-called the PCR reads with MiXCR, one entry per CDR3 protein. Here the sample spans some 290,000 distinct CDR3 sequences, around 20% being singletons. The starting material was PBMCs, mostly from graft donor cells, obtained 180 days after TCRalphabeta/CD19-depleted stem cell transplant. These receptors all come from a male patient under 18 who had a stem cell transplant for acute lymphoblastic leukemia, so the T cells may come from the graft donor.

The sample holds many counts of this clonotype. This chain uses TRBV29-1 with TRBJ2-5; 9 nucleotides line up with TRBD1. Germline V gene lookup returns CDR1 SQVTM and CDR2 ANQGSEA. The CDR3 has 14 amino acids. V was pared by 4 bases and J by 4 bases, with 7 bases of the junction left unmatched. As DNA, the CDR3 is TGCAGCGTTGGGGGACAGGGTATGGGAGAGACCCAGTACTTC. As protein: CSVGGQGMGETQYF.

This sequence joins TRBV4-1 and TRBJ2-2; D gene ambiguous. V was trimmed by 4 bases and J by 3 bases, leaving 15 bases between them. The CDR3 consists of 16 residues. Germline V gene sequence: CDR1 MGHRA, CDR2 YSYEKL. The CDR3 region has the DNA TGCGCCAGCAGCCGCCGTTTGACGGCGGACACCGGGGAGCTGTTTTTT. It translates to CASSRRLTADTGELFF.

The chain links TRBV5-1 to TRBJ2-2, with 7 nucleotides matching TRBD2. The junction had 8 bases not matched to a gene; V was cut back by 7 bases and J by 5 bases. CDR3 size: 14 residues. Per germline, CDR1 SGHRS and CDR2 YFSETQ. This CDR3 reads CASFGGRYTGELFF. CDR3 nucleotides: TGCGCCAGCTTCGGCGGGAGATATACCGGGGAGCTGTTTTTT.

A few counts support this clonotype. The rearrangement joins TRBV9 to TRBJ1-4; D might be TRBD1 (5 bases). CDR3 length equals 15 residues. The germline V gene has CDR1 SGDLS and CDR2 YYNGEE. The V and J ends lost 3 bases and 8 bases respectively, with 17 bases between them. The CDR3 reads CASSAGGRGIEKLFF. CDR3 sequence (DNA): TGTGCCAGCAGCGCAGGAGGGAGGGGTATAGAAAAACTGTTTTTT. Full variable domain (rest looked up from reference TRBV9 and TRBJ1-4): DSGVTQTPKHLITATGQRVTLRCSPRSGDLSVYWYQQSLDQGLQFLIQYYNGEERAKGNILERFSAQQFPDLHSELNLSSLELGDSALYFCASSAGGRGIEKLFFGSGTQLSVL.

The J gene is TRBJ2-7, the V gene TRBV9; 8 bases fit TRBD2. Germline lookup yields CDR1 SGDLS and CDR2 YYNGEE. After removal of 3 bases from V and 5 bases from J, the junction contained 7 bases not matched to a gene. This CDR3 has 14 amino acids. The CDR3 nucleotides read TGTGCCAGCAGCGCCCCGGGGGGGGACCACGAGCAGTACTTC. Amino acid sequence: CASSAPGGDHEQYF.

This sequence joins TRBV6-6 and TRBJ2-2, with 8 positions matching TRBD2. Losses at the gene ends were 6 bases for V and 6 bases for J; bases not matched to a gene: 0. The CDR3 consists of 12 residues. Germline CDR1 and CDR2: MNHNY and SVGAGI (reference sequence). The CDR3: CASRAGAGELFF. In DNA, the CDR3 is TGTGCCAGCAGAGCGGGAGCCGGGGAGCTGTTTTTT.

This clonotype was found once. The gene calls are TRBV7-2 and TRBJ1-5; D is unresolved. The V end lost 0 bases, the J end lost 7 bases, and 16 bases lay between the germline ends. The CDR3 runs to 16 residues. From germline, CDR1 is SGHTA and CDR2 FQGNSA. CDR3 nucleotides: TGTGCCAGCAGCTTAGCGTTAGGTTTAGTTTTACAGCCCCAGCATTTT. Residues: CASSLALGLVLQPQHF.

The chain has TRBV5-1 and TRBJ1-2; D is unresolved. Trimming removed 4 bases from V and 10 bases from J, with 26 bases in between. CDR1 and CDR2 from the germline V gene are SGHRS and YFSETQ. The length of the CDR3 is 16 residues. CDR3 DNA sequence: TGCGCCAGCAGCCTTACCCCGGGGTCTGCTTATCTTCCCTACACCTTC. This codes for CASSLTPGSAYLPYTF.

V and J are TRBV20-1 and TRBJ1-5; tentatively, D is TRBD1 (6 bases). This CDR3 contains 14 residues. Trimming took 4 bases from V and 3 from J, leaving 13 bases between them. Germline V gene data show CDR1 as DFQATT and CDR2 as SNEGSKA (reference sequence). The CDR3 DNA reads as TGCAGTGCTAATGGGGGGGCCGTCAATCAGCCCCAGCATTTT. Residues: CSANGGAVNQPQHF.

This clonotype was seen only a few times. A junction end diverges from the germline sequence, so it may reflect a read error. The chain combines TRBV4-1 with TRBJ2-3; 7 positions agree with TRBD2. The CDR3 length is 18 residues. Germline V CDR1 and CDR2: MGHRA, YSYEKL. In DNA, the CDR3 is TGCGCCAGCAGTCAAGGGAGAGTAGCGGGCCCACGCACAGATACGCAGTATTTT. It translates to CASSQGRVAGPRTDTQYF.